This T cell receptor (beta chain) was documented in a study of technical replicates of blood from a handful of donors. The V end was cut by 4 bases, the J end by 2 bases, with 12 bases between. Germline V gives CDR1 LNHDA, CDR2 SQIVND (reference sequence). This CDR3 comprises 15 residues. The protocol was immunoSEQ multiplex PCR, while the TCRdb copy is restricted to in-frame clones and leaves out a portion. The table lists some 73,000 clones, 90% of them singletons. The J gene is TRBJ1-5, the V gene TRBV19; D unclear. This clonotype was obtained from a human donor in good health. Some clones in this sample may be carry-over from other donors' samples. Sample: PBMCs. In DNA form, the CDR3 reads TGTGCCAGTAGTAGGAGGGAAGTGGGCAATCAGCCCCAGCATTTT. Translating it yields CASSRREVGNQPQHF.